The 18 T cell receptor beta chains given below trace back to one sample, sequenced in a study of cytomegalovirus exposure and HLA in healthy donors (dated by TCRdb to about 2017). The library came from the immunoSEQ multiplex PCR assay. Entries here come from immuneACCESS through TCRdb and include only in-frame sequences with V and J called. Some clones fail to appear in such tables; in the studies checked, an unresolved V gene covers under half of the shortfall, and the cause of the remainder is unknown. The sample table shows 50,000 to 70,000 clones, and 90% to 95% are seen once. The ten largest clones represent less than 7% of the sample. The sequenced sample consisted of PBMCs. The receptors were sampled from a woman between 18 and 29 years old in good health and CMV-seropositive.

The CDR3 loop reads CASSRYRGTNEKLFF. CDR3 DNA sequence: TGTGCCAGCAGCAGATACAGGGGGACTAATGAAAAACTGTTTTTT. This chain links TRBV11-2 with TRBJ1-4; 8 nucleotides agree with TRBD1. V lost 5 bases to trimming and J lost 2 bases; unmatched junction nucleotides: 4. The CDR3 contains 15 residues. Germline CDR1 is SGHAT and CDR2 is FQNNGV.

The chain carries TRBV5-1 and TRBJ2-1; D might be TRBD1 (8 bases). In germline, CDR1 is SGHRS, CDR2 YFSETQ. V lost 4 bases and J 3 bases, leaving 14 bases between the germline ends. The CDR3 loop spans 15 amino acids. The CDR3 DNA reads TGCGCCAGCAGCACGACAGGGGAGGGCTACAATGAGCAGTTCTTC. Residues: CASSTTGEGYNEQFF.

V is TRBV27 and J is TRBJ1-6, with TRBD1 as a possible D gene (6 bases). The CDR3 sequence is 16 residues long. Trimming took 5 bases from V and 8 from J, leaving 19 bases between them. The germline gives CDR1 MNHEY, CDR2 SMNVEV (reference sequence). The CDR3 nucleotides read TGTGCCAGCAGTCCGGTCTTACGGACAGCTTATTCACCCCTCCACTTT. Translating gives CASSPVLRTAYSPLHF.

This chain joins TRBV6-1 and TRBJ2-7; weak D call: TRBD2 (5 bases). The germline V gene has CDR1 MNHNS and CDR2 SASEGT. V lost 0 bases to trimming and J lost 6 bases, with 15 bases between them. There are 15 residues in the CDR3. CDR3 amino acids: CASSEAKAYLAEQYF. CDR3 coding DNA: TGTGCCAGCAGTGAAGCGAAAGCCTACCTAGCCGAGCAGTACTTC.

The chain carries TRBV19 and TRBJ1-5; no clear D gene. With 2 bases removed from V and 3 bases from J, the gap between germline ends came to 8 bases. This CDR3 contains 14 residues. Looked up from germline, CDR1 is LNHDA and CDR2 is SQIVND (reference sequence). The CDR3 nucleotides read TGTGCCAGTAGTATAACCTATACCAATCAGCCCCAGCATTTT. This encodes CASSITYTNQPQHF.

The gene calls are TRBV28 and TRBJ2-5; 15 bases fit TRBD2. The germline CDR1 and CDR2 sequences are MDHEN and SYDVKM. With 5 bases clipped from V and 2 bases from J, the junction kept 12 bases outside the gene matches. CDR3 length: 19 amino acids. The CDR3 loop is CASSPSGTSGGLPQETQYF. The CDR3 coding sequence is TGTGCCAGCAGTCCATCCGGGACTAGCGGGGGGTTACCGCAAGAGACCCAGTACTTC.

The rearrangement uses TRBV11-2 and TRBJ2-5, with D possibly TRBD1 on 7 matching bases. V was cut by 5 bases and J by 1 base, with 14 bases left in between. Germline V gives CDR1 SGHAT, CDR2 FQNNGV. This CDR3 is 15 amino acids long. The CDR3 DNA reads TGTGCCAGCAGCCCGTGGAGGGGGCCCCAAGAGACCCAGTACTTC. Translating it yields CASSPWRGPQETQYF.

The rearrangement joins TRBV18 to TRBJ1-5, with D possibly being TRBD1 (6 bases). The ends were cut back, 5 bases at V and 1 base at J, with 12 bases in the middle. This CDR3 contains 15 residues. Germline CDR1 is KGHSH and CDR2 is LQKENI. Here the CDR3 reads CASSSGQISNQPQHF. The CDR3 bases are TGTGCCAGCTCAAGTGGACAGATAAGCAATCAGCCCCAGCATTTT.

This clone has just a few counts. The chain couples TRBV14 to TRBJ1-1, with D uncertain. Germline V gene data show CDR1 as SGHDN and CDR2 as FVKESK. The CDR3 contains 17 residues. Trimming left V 0 bases short and J 0 bases short, with 14 bases between. The CDR3 DNA reads as TGTGCCAGCAGCCAAGAAAGGAGTCGAATTTTGAACACTGAAGCTTTCTTT. Its translation is CASSQERSRILNTEAFF.

Here the CDR3 reads CASSAQTGYGYTF. In DNA, the CDR3 is TGTGCCAGCAGTGCACAGACAGGGTATGGCTACACCTTC. The V gene is TRBV6-6, the J gene TRBJ1-2; 7 bases map to TRBD1. The CDR3 covers 13 residues. The V gene's germline CDR1 is MNHNY and CDR2 SVGAGI (reference sequence). V lost 5 bases to trimming and J lost 5 bases; unmatched junction nucleotides: 5.

CDR3 in DNA: TGTGCCAGCAGCCACCCACCCCTGGGACAGAGAACGTATGGCTACACCTTC. It codes for CASSHPPLGQRTYGYTF. The chain has TRBV5-6 and TRBJ1-2, with TRBD1 identical over 7 bases. Germline V gene sequence: CDR1 SGHDT, CDR2 YYEEEE. CDR3 size: 17 residues. Trimming cost V 4 bases and J 5 bases; bases outside gene matches: 17.

The V call is TRBV7-9, the J call TRBJ1-4, with D perhaps matching TRBD1 (6 bases). V dropped 5 bases and J dropped 8 bases, with 18 bases sitting between them. CDR1 is SEHNR, CDR2 FQNEAQ, per germline (reference sequence). CDR3 size: 15 residues. The CDR3 sequence is CASSVQGRGKEKLFF. CDR3 in DNA: TGTGCCAGCAGCGTCCAGGGCAGGGGCAAAGAAAAACTGTTTTTT.

The V and J genes are TRBV5-1 and TRBJ1-1, with D maybe TRBD1 (5 bases). Germline V gene data show CDR1 as SGHRS and CDR2 as YFSETQ. Deletions cut 3 bases from V and 3 bases from J, with 15 bases between. CDR3 length: 15 residues. CDR3 nucleotide sequence: TGCGCCAGCAGCTCGCGGGGGTTTACGTACACTGAAGCTTTCTTT. Encoded protein: CASSSRGFTYTEAFF.

A single count supports this clone. The chain is built from TRBV9 and TRBJ1-4; 8 bases match TRBD1. Unmatched junction bases numbered 4, after V lost 3 bases and J lost 12 bases. CDR3 length: 12 residues. Germline lookup yields CDR1 SGDLS and CDR2 YYNGEE. This chain's CDR3 is CASSAPGQELFF. CDR3 DNA sequence: TGTGCCAGCAGCGCGCCGGGACAGGAACTGTTTTTT. Variable domain in full (rest from reference TRBV9 and TRBJ1-4): DSGVTQTPKHLITATGQRVTLRCSPRSGDLSVYWYQQSLDQGLQFLIQYYNGEERAKGNILERFSAQQFPDLHSELNLSSLELGDSALYFCASSAPGQELFFGSGTQLSVL.

This clone was seen just once. The chain links TRBV7-8 to TRBJ1-2; 12 bases agree with TRBD1. This CDR3 contains 18 residues. Germline V gene data show CDR1 as SGHVS and CDR2 as FQNEAQ. The V gene end was trimmed by 2 bases and the J gene end by 7 bases; junction bases not matched to a gene: 14. CDR3 nucleotide sequence: TGTGCCAGCAGCTTAAAGGGTTTGGGGGACAGGGGGCGCGGTGGCTACACCTTC. This gives the protein CASSLKGLGDRGRGGYTF. Combining the CDR3 with reference TRBV7-8 and TRBJ1-2 gives the whole variable domain GAGVSQSPRYKVAKRGQDVALRCDPISGHVSLFWYQQALGQGPEFLTYFQNEAQLDKSGLPSDRFFAERPEGSVSTLKIQRTQQEDSAVYLCASSLKGLGDRGRGGYTFGSGTRLTVV.

This chain joins TRBV29-1 and TRBJ2-7, with D possibly matching TRBD2 (5 bases). Germline V gene lookup returns CDR1 SQVTM and CDR2 ANQGSEA. Trimming stripped 4 bases from V and 4 bases from J, with 20 bases between. The CDR3 has 15 residues. The CDR3 DNA is TGCAGCGTTGCCCACGGCGAGTCTGTAGCGTACGAGCAGTACTTC. It is translated as CSVAHGESVAYEQYF.

The CDR3 sequence is CASSGTGVTSTDTQYF. CDR3 sequence (DNA): TGTGCCAGCAGTGGGACAGGTGTTACTAGCACAGATACGCAGTATTTT. The V call is TRBV27, the J call TRBJ2-3; TRBD1 aligns across 8 bases. CDR1 MNHEY and CDR2 SMNVEV come from the germline V gene (reference sequence). V gave up 5 bases and J gave up 0 bases; unmatched junction bases: 7. The CDR3 is 16 amino acids.

The V and J genes are TRBV30 and TRBJ2-5; 7 bases are a match to TRBD2. Germline V CDR1 and CDR2: GTSNPN, SVGIG (reference sequence). The CDR3 contains 16 residues. V shed 2 bases, J shed 5 bases, and the junction held 14 bases outside the gene matches. CDR3 loop: CAWSWGEGINGETQYF. DNA of the CDR3: TGTGCCTGGAGTTGGGGGGAGGGGATAAATGGGGAGACCCAGTACTTC.